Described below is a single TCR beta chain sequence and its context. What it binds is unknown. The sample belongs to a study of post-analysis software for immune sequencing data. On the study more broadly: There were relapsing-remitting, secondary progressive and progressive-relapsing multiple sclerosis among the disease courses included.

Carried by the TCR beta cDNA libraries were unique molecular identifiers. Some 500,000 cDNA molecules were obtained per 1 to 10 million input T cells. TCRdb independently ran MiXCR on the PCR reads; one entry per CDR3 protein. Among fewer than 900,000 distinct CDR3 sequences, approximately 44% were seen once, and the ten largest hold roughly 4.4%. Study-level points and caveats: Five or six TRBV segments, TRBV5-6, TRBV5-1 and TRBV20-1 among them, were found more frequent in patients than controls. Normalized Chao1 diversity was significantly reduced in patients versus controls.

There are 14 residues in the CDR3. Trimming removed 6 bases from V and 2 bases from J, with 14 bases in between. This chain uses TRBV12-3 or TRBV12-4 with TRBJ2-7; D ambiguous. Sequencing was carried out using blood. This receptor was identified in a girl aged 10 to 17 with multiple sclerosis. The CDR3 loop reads CASRYSPSAYEQYF. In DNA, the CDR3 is TGTGCCAGCAGGTACAGCCCAAGCGCCTACGAGCAGTACTTC.